The T cell receptor beta chain under discussion was sequenced for a study of PD-L1 blockade in urothelial cancer. The CDR3 has 16 residues. The germline CDR1 and CDR2 sequences are SGDLS and YYNGEE. V was cut by 0 bases and J by 1 base, with 10 bases left in between. This clone was counted once. Other DNA sequences from this sample encode an identical CDR3 as well. Using immunoSEQ multiplex PCR, the repertoire was profiled, and TCRdb retains in-frame clones only, with some absent. The sample yields approximately 91,000 clones, approximately 82% seen once. Time point of the sample: peripheral blood 6 weeks after treatment start.

The sample was PBMCs, taken around atezolizumab (anti-PD-L1) treatment. The J gene is TRBJ2-2, the V gene TRBV9; D is possibly TRBD2 (6 bases). The receptor comes from a man in his sixties or seventies with urothelial cancer. The chain's CDR3 is CASSVAGGLNTGELFF. The CDR3 nucleotides are TGTGCCAGCAGCGTAGCCGGGGGATTGAACACCGGGGAGCTGTTTTTT.